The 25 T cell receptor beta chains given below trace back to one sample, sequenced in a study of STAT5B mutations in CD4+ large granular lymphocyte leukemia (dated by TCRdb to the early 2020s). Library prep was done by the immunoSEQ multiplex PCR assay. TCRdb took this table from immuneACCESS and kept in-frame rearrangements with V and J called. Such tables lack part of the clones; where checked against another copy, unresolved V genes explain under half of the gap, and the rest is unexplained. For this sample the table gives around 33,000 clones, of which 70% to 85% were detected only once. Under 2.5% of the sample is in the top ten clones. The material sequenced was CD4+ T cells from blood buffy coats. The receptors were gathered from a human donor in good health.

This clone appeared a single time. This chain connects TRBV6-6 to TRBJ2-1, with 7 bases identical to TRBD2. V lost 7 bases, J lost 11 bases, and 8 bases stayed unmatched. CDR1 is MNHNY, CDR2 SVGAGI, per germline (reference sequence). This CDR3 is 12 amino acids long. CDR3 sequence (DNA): TGTGCCAGCACCACCCGCGGGGGTCAGCAGTTCTTC. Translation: CASTTRGGQQFF.

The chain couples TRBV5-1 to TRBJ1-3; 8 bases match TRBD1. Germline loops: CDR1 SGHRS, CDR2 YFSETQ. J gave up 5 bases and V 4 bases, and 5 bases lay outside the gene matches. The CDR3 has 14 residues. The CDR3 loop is CASSTGQGRNTIYF. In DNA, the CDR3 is TGCGCCAGCAGCACCGGACAGGGAAGAAACACCATATATTTT.

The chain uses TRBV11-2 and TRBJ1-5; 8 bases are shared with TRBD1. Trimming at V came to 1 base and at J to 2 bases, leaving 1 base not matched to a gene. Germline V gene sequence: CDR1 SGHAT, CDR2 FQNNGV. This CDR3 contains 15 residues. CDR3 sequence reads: CASSLGGQGNQPQHF. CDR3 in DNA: TGTGCCAGCAGCTTAGGGGGACAGGGCAATCAGCCCCAGCATTTT.

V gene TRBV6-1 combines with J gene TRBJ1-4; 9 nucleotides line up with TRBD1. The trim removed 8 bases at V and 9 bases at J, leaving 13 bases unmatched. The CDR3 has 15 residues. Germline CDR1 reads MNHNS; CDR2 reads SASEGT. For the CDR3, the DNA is TGTGCCAGCGCCCGAATGAGGACAGGGGATCAAAAACTGTTTTTT. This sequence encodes CASARMRTGDQKLFF.

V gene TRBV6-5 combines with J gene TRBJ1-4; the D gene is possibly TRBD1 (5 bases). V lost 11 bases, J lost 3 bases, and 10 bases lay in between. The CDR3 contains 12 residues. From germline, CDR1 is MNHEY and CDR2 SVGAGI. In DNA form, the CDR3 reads TGTGCCTCGAGGGGCCCTAATGAAAAACTGTTTTTT. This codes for CASRGPNEKLFF.

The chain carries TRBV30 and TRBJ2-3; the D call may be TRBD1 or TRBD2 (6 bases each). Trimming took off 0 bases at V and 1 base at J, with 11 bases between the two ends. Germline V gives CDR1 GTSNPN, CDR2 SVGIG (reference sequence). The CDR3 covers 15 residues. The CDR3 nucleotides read TGTGCCTGGAGTGTAGGAGGGGGAGGCACAGATACGCAGTATTTT. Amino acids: CAWSVGGGGTDTQYF.

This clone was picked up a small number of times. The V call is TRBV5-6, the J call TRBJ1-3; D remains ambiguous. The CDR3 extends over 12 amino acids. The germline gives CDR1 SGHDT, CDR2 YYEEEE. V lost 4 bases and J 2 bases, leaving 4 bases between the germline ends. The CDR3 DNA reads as TGTGCCAGCAGCCTCGCTGGAAACACCATATATTTT. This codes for CASSLAGNTIYF.

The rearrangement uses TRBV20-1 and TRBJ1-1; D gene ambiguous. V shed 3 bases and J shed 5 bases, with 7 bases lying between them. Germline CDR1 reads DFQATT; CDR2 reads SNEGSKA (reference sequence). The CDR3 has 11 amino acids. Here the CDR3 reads CSASGRTEAFF. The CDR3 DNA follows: TGCAGTGCTAGTGGGCGTACTGAAGCTTTCTTT.

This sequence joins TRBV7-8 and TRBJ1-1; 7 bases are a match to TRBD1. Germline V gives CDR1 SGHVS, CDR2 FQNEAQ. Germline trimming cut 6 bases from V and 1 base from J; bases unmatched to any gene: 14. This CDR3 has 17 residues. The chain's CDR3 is CASRPIGGGSPNTEAFF. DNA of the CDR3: TGTGCCAGCAGGCCTATTGGAGGGGGCTCCCCGAACACTGAAGCTTTCTTT.

The CDR3 is CASIQQGFNQPQHF. DNA of the CDR3: TGTGCCAGTATTCAACAGGGTTTTAATCAGCCCCAGCATTTT. V is TRBV19 and J is TRBJ1-5; tentatively, D is TRBD1 (6 bases). The CDR3 totals 14 residues. Per the germline V gene, CDR1 is LNHDA and CDR2 is SQIVND (reference sequence). V was shortened by 7 bases and J by 4 bases, with 14 bases between the two germline ends. Based on the CDR3 plus reference TRBV19 and TRBJ1-5, the full variable domain is DGGITQSPKYLFRKEGQNVTLSCEQNLNHDAMYWYRQDPGQGLRLIYYSQIVNDFQKGDIAEGYSVSREKKESFPLTVTSAQKNPTAFYLCASIQQGFNQPQHFGDGTRLSIL.

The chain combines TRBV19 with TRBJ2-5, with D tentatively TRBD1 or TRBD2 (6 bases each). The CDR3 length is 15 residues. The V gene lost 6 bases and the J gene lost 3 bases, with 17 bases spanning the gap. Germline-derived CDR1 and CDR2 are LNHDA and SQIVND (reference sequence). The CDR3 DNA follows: TGTGCCAGTAGCTTACAGGGAGGTAAGGAAGAGACCCAGTACTTC. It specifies CASSLQGGKEETQYF.

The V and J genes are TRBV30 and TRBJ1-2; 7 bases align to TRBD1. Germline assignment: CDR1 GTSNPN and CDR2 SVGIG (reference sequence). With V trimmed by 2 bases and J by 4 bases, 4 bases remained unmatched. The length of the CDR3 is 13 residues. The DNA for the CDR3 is TGTGCCTGGAGTCACGGGGACAGCTATGGCTACACCTTC. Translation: CAWSHGDSYGYTF. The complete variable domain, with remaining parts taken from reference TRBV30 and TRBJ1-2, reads SQTIHQWPATLVQPVGSPLSLECTVEGTSNPNLYWYRQAAGRGLQLLFYSVGIGQISSEVPQNLSASRPQDRQFILSSKKLLLSDSGFYLCAWSHGDSYGYTFGSGTRLTVV.

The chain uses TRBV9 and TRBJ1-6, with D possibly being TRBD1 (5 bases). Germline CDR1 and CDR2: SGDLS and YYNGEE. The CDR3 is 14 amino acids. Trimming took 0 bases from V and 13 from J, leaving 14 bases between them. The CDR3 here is CASSVAGRDFPLHF. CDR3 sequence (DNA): TGTGCCAGCAGCGTAGCAGGGAGGGATTTCCCCCTCCACTTT.

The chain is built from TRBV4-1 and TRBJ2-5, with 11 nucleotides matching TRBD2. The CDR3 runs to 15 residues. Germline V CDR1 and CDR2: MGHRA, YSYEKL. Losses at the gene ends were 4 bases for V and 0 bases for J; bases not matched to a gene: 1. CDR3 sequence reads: CASSLGLADQETQYF. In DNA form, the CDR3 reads TGCGCCAGCAGCCTGGGACTAGCGGACCAAGAGACCCAGTACTTC.

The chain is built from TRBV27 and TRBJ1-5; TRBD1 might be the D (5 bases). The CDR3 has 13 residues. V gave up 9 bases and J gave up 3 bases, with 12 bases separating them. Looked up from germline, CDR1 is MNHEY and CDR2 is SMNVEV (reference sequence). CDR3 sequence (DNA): TGTGCCAGTGGGACGGATGACAATCAGCCCCAGCATTTT. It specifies CASGTDDNQPQHF.

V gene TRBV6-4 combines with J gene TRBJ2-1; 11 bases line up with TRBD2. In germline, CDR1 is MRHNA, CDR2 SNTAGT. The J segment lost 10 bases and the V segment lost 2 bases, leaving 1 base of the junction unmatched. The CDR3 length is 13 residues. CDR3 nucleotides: TGTGCCAGCAGTGACAGACTAGCGGGGGAGCAGTTCTTC. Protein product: CASSDRLAGEQFF.

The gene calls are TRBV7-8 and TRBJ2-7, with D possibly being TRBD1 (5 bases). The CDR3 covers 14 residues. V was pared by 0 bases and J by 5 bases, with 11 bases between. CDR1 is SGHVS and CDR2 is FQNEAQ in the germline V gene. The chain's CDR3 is CASSLALSRDEQYF. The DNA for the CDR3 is TGTGCCAGCAGCTTAGCCCTTTCCAGGGACGAGCAGTACTTC.

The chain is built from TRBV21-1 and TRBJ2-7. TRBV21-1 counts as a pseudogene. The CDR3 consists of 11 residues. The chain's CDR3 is CASWADYEQYF. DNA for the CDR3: TGTGCCAGCTGGGCGGACTACGAGCAGTACTTC.

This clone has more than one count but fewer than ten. CDR3 amino acids: CASSSSDYEQYF. In nucleotides, the CDR3 is TGTGCCAGCAGTTCTAGCGACTACGAGCAGTACTTC. J is TRBJ2-7 and V is TRBV7-2; D perhaps matches TRBD2 (6 bases). This CDR3 contains 12 residues. In germline, CDR1 is SGHTA, CDR2 FQGNSA. Between the trimmed V and J ends, which lost 6 bases and 3 bases, there was a span of 9 bases.

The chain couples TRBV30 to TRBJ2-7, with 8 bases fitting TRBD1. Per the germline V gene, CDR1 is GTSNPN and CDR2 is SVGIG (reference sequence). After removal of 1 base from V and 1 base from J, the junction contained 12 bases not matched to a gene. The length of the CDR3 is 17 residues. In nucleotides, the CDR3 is TGTGCCTGGAGTGGCTCCGCCGGTCGGGACAGGTCCTACGAGCAGTACTTC. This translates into CAWSGSAGRDRSYEQYF.

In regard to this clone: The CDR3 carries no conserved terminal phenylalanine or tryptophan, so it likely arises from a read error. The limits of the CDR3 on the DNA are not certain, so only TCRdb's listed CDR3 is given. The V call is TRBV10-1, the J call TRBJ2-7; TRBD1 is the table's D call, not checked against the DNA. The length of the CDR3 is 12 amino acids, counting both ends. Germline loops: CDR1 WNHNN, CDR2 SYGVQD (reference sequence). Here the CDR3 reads CASSERRTGRNL.

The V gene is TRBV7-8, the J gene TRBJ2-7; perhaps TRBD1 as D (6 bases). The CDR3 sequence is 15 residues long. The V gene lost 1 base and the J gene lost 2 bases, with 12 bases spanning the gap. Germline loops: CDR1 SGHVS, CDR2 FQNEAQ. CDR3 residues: CASSLVTGQAYEQYF. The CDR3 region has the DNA TGTGCCAGCAGCTTAGTGACAGGTCAGGCCTACGAGCAGTACTTC.

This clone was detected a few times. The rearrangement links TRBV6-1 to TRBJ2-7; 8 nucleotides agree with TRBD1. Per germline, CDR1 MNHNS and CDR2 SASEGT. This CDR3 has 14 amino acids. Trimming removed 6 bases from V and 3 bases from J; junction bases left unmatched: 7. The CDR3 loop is CASRWPGGFYEQYF. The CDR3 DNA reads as TGTGCCAGCAGGTGGCCAGGGGGCTTCTACGAGCAGTACTTC.

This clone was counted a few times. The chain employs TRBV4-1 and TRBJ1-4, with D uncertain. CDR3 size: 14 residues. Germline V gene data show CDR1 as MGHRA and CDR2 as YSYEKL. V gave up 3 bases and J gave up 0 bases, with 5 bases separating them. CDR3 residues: CASSHPATNEKLFF. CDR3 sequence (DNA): TGCGCCAGCAGCCACCCGGCAACTAATGAAAAACTGTTTTTT.

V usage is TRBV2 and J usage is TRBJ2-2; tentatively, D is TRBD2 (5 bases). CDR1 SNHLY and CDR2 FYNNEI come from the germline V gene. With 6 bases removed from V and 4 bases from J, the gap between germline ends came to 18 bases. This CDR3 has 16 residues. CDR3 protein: CASRAAAESGTGELFF. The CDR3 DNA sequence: TGTGCCAGCAGGGCAGCGGCGGAGTCGGGCACCGGGGAGCTGTTTTTT.